One and the same sample provided the 7 T cell receptor beta chains below, sequenced in a study of identical twins. TCRdb fed the 5' RACE reads into MiXCR, producing one record per CDR3 protein. The sample has some 460,000 distinct CDR3 sequences; over 12% are singletons. These data were likewise used in another study, on yellow fever vaccine responses in identical twins.

Sequencing was done on a sample of CD4+ T cells sorted from blood. Receptor source: a woman aged 18-29 years in good health.

Judged by abundance, this clonotype is medium-sized (0.01 to 0.1%). The J gene is TRBJ1-2, the V gene TRBV12-3 or TRBV12-4, with unresolved D. The V end was cut by 5 bases, the J end by 7 bases, with 20 bases between. There are 15 residues in the CDR3. The CDR3 coding sequence is TGTGCCAGCAGTGCCGGTCGGCAGGTCGCGGCTGGCTACACCTTC. Protein sequence: CASSAGRQVAAGYTF.

This clonotype has ten or more counts. V gene TRBV10-3 combines with J gene TRBJ2-3; D unclear. With 4 bases removed from V and 0 bases from J, the gap between germline ends came to 11 bases. CDR3 length: 15 amino acids. Germline CDR1 is ENHRY and CDR2 is SYGVKD. The CDR3 region has the DNA TGTGCCATCAGTGTAAACCTCCAAAGCACAGATACGCAGTATTTT. Residues: CAISVNLQSTDTQYF.

In DNA form, the CDR3 reads TGCGCCAGCAGCTACCAGAGGGACCCTAACTATGGCTACACCTTC. This translates into CASSYQRDPNYGYTF. The chain has TRBV5-1 and TRBJ1-2; the D gene is possibly TRBD1 (5 bases). CDR3 size: 15 residues. Germline CDR1 is SGHRS and CDR2 is YFSETQ. V lost 3 bases and J lost 0, with 12 bases in between.

The chain combines TRBV14 with TRBJ1-1; D gene unclear. CDR3 length: 12 amino acids. V was trimmed by 3 bases and J by 4 bases, leaving 6 bases between them. CDR1 is SGHDN and CDR2 is FVKESK in the germline V gene. CDR3 residues: CASSHWGTEAFF. CDR3 DNA sequence: TGTGCCAGCAGCCACTGGGGCACTGAAGCTTTCTTT.

This clonotype showed up just a few times. CDR3 sequence reads: CASSLEQAMSPLHF. The CDR3 DNA sequence: TGCGCCAGCAGCTTGGAACAGGCGATGTCACCCCTCCACTTT. The chain couples TRBV5-1 to TRBJ1-6; possible D gene TRBD1, 5 bases. The CDR3 has 14 residues. Trimming cost V 0 bases and J 10 bases, with 11 bases left between them. Per germline, CDR1 SGHRS and CDR2 YFSETQ.

The chain couples TRBV6-1 to TRBJ2-3; 7 nucleotides align to TRBD1. Trimming removed 10 bases from V and 0 bases from J; junction bases left unmatched: 10. CDR3 length equals 15 residues. Looked up from germline, CDR1 is MNHNS and CDR2 is SASEGT. CDR3 coding DNA: TGTGCCATCCAGGTTGACAGGGCTAGCACAGATACGCAGTATTTT. Translated: CAIQVDRASTDTQYF.

The chain has TRBV20-1 and TRBJ2-7, with a possible D match to TRBD1 (7 bases). V was clipped by 3 bases and J by 0 bases, with 12 bases between them. CDR1 and CDR2 (germline): DFQATT, SNEGSKA (reference sequence). This CDR3 spans 14 amino acids. The CDR3 sequence: CSARRDSSSYEQYF. CDR3 sequence (DNA): TGCAGTGCTAGGCGGGACAGCTCCTCCTACGAGCAGTACTTC.